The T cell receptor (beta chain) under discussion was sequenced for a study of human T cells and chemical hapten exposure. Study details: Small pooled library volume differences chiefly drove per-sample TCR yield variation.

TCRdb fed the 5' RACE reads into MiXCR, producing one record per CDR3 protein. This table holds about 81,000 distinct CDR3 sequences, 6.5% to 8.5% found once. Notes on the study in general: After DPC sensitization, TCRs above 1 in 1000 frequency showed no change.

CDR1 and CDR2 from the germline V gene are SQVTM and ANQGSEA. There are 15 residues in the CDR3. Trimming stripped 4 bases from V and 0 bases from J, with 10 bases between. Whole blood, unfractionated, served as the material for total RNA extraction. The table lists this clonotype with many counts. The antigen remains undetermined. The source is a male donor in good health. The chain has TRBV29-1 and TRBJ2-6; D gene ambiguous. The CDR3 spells CSVGGSASGANVLTF. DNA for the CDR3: TGCAGCGTTGGGGGATCCGCCTCTGGGGCCAACGTCCTGACTTTC.